These T cell receptor beta chains were read from a single sample in a study of blood T cells in healthy people across ages. TCRdb re-derived calls from the 5' RACE reads in MiXCR, one entry per CDR3 protein. The repertoire holds about 670,000 distinct CDR3 sequences, with 52% as singletons. Input material: blood. The receptors stem from a woman of 80 years or more in good health. Each CDR3 is given with its conserved first and last residue. The D gene is left open where the match is weak. Expanded clones get a size class; other rows say once, few or many, or leave the size out.

abundance	d_gene	v_gene	j_gene	CDR3aa	CDR3nt
few	NA	TRBV2	TRBJ2-3	CASSNSRRPDTQYF	TGTGCCAGTTCTAACAGCCGTCGACCAGATACGCAGTATTTT
many	TRBD2	TRBV9	TRBJ2-5	CASSPPFISGGTQYF	TGTGCCAGCAGCCCCCCTTTTATTTCGGGGGGTACCCAGTACTTC
NA	TRBD1	TRBV28	TRBJ2-3	CASKTTGDNTDTQYF	TGTGCCAGCAAAACAACAGGGGATAACACAGATACGCAGTATTTT
few	TRBD1	TRBV3-1	TRBJ2-3	CASSRAGQENTDTQYF	TGTGCCAGCAGCCGGGCGGGACAGGAGAACACAGATACGCAGTATTTT
few	TRBD2	TRBV15	TRBJ2-3	CATTRWGGTDTQYF	TGTGCCACCACCCGATGGGGGGGGACAGATACGCAGTATTTT
many	NA	TRBV7-9	TRBJ1-1	CASSPPGNTEAFF	TGTGCCAGCAGCCCCCCGGGGAACACTGAAGCTTTCTTT
NA	NA	TRBV4-2	TRBJ2-7	CASSQDTSAAGPYEQYF	TGTGCCAGCAGCCAAGATACCTCAGCAGCGGGTCCCTACGAGCAGTACTTC
NA	NA	TRBV5-1	TRBJ2-3	CASSPDTSTDTQYF	TGCGCCAGCAGCCCAGACACATCCACAGATACGCAGTATTTT
NA	NA	TRBV20-1	TRBJ2-7	CGAPGRNSYEQYF	TGCGGTGCCCCTGGCAGGAATTCCTACGAGCAGTACTTC
NA	TRBD1	TRBV5-1	TRBJ2-3	CASSPRTGVVEYTQYF	TGCGCCAGCAGCCCGCGGACAGGGGTGGTGGAGTATACGCAGTATTTT
many	TRBD2	TRBV10-3	TRBJ2-3	CAISPSLAGVTDTQYF	TGTGCCATCAGTCCCTCACTAGCGGGAGTTACAGATACGCAGTATTTT
many	TRBD1	TRBV4-2	TRBJ1-6	CASSQDPGTGHYSPLHF	TGTGCCAGCAGCCAAGATCCCGGGACAGGTCATTATTCACCCCTCCACTTT
NA	NA	TRBV7-2	TRBJ2-1	CASSLEKGVHNEQFF	TGTGCCAGCAGCTTAGAGAAGGGGGTACACAATGAGCAGTTCTTC
many	TRBD2	TRBV12-3/TRBV12-4	TRBJ2-1	CASSHPVAGRYNEQFF	TGTGCCAGCAGTCACCCGGTAGCGGGGCGGTACAATGAGCAGTTCTTC
NA	TRBD1	TRBV10-3	TRBJ1-1	CAISPDRDTEAFF	TGTGCCATCAGCCCAGACAGGGACACTGAAGCTTTCTTT
few	NA	TRBV9	TRBJ2-5	CASSVGQTQETQYF	TGTGCCAGCAGCGTTGGACAGACACAAGAGACCCAGTACTTC
NA	NA	TRBV6-6	TRBJ2-7	CASTDDIVYERYF	TGTGCCAGCACCGACGACATTGTCTACGAGCGGTACTTC
NA	NA	TRBV2	TRBJ1-2	CASSEARPVSNYGYTF	TGTGCCAGCAGTGAAGCCCGCCCAGTCTCCAACTATGGCTACACCTTC
NA	TRBD2	TRBV12-3/TRBV12-4	TRBJ2-1	CASSRTSGGGRQFF	TGTGCCAGCAGTAGGACTAGCGGGGGGGGTCGGCAGTTCTTC
once	NA	TRBV19	TRBJ1-1	CASSTVRNRVGNTEAFF	TGTGCCAGTTCTACGGTTAGGAACCGAGTGGGGAACACTGAAGCTTTCTTT
NA	NA	TRBV6-2/TRBV6-3	TRBJ2-5	CASSYKHYNEQYF	TGTGCCAGCAGTTACAAACATTACAATGAGCAGTACTTC
NA	TRBD2	TRBV29-1	TRBJ2-5	CSVGGGSETQYF	TGCAGCGTTGGTGGCGGGAGTGAGACCCAGTACTTC